This TCR beta chain was captured by sequencing in a study of blood T cell repertoires in COVID-19. Study-level background: Sources were T cells, B-cell-depleted T cells, or PBMCs; the material itself was cDNA or gDNA.

The cohort comprised adults aged about 18 to 100 years residing in under 25 US areas. Grouping used clinical history reported by participants in a survey and questionnaire. Each recovered donor of Cohort 3 presented with two negative PCRs, clearance, or symptom resolution. Profiling relied on immunoSEQ multiplex PCR, and the TCRdb table lists in-frame clones only, not all of them. The data hold some 400,000 clones, with 70% to 90% observed a single time. Germline assignment: CDR1 SGDLS and CDR2 YYNGEE. The V segment lost 2 bases and the J segment 5 bases; nucleotides outside the gene matches: 3. This CDR3 comprises 14 residues.

The sample taken for sequencing was PBMCs or T cells enriched from blood (not recorded which). This TCR derives from a man aged 25 to 40 who had recovered from COVID-19. V usage is TRBV9 and J usage is TRBJ2-1, with 8 bases lining up with TRBD1. The CDR3 nucleotides are TGTGCCAGCAGCGTTGGGACAGGAAACAATGAGCAGTTCTTC. Protein sequence: CASSVGTGNNEQFF.